The clone carrying this T cell receptor beta chain was seen only once. Its antigen remains unknown. The DNA is omitted, as the CDR3 cannot be located on it reliably, and the CDR3 follows TCRdb's listing. Sample-barcoded 5' priming and a J-beta primer mix drove a second PCR of about 6 to 12 cycles. A single record per CDR3 protein comes from TCRdb applying MiXCR to the 5' RACE reads. The sample lists about 640,000 distinct CDR3 sequences, roughly three fifths occurring once. The sample comes from a study of blood T cells in healthy people across ages. About the research overall: Template switching picked up about one barcoded beta molecule for each two T cells.

Study-wide results and caveats: Without sorted subsets, naive and antigen-experienced compartments could not be conclusively compared. Donors of long life had a larger count of naive CD4+ cells and greater diversity than aged donors.

Sequencing was carried out using blood. The TCR sequence derives from a man aged 55-75 years in good health.

This CDR3 reads CASSTSGRGIGNEQFF. The rearrangement links TRBV6-4 to TRBJ2-1; the table calls TRBD1, which could not be checked here. CDR1 and CDR2 from the germline V gene are MRHNA and SNTAGT. The CDR3 numbers 16 amino acids, ends counted.